One sample yielded the 26 T cell receptor beta chains listed below, sequenced in a study of T cells in Graves' hyperthyroidism and ophthalmopathy. Researchers amplified the TCR beta CDR3 regions from RNA transcripts. TCR CDR3 regions were first amplified by RT-PCR with HTBI primers. TCRdb independently ran MiXCR on the multiplex PCR reads; one entry per CDR3 protein. The data hold about 350,000 distinct CDR3 sequences, with about a fifth observed a single time. Input material: blood. These receptor sequences come from a woman aged 18-35 years with Graves' hyperthyroidism.

In nucleotides, the CDR3 is TGTGCCAGCAGTTTCCTTAGCGGGGGGCGCTCCTACGAGCAGTACTTC. This sequence encodes CASSFLSGGRSYEQYF. The chain couples TRBV6-5 to TRBJ2-7; 10 nucleotides align to TRBD2. Germline CDR1 is MNHEY and CDR2 is SVGAGI. V trimming: 4 bases; J trimming: 0 bases; junction bases outside the gene matches: 6. The CDR3 is 16 amino acids.

The table lists this clonotype with many counts. The chain recombines TRBV29-1 with TRBJ2-7, with D perhaps matching TRBD1 (5 bases). V was cut by 5 bases and J by 0 bases, with 14 bases left in between. CDR1 and CDR2 from the germline V gene are SQVTM and ANQGSEA. This CDR3 spans 14 amino acids. The DNA of the CDR3 is TGCAGCGTTAAGGGTGGACACAGCTCCTACGAGCAGTACTTC. Translation: CSVKGGHSSYEQYF.

Note on this clonotype: With a much larger clone just one base away, this may be a read error. This CDR3 is missing its conserved last phenylalanine or tryptophan, likely due to a read error. The rearrangement links TRBV9 to TRBJ2-2, with 8 bases identical to TRBD1. CDR1 and CDR2 from the germline V gene are SGDLS and YYNGEE. With 0 bases clipped from V and 3 bases from J, the junction kept 1 base outside the gene matches. CDR3 length: 15 residues. CDR3 bases: TGTGCCAGCAGCGTAGACAGGGGGGACACCGGGGAGCTGTTTGTT. Amino acid sequence: CASSVDRGDTGELFV.

This clonotype was seen repeatedly, ten times or more. The CDR3 DNA reads TGTGCCTGGAGTGTAGGACAAAACTATGGCTACACCTTC. As protein: CAWSVGQNYGYTF. This chain uses TRBV30 with TRBJ1-2, with a weak D call TRBD1 (5 bases). This CDR3 has 13 amino acids. The germline gives CDR1 GTSNPN, CDR2 SVGIG (reference sequence). The ends were cut back, 0 bases at V and 2 bases at J, with 7 bases in the middle.

In this sample, this clonotype turned up many times. V usage is TRBV6-4 and J usage is TRBJ2-3; TRBD1 agrees at 7 bases. The CDR3 sequence is 16 residues long. V shed 5 bases, J shed 2 bases, and the junction held 10 bases outside the gene matches. Germline V gene data show CDR1 as MRHNA and CDR2 as SNTAGT. The CDR3 loop is CASSLVPGQYTDTQYF. CDR3 sequence (DNA): TGTGCCAGCAGTCTCGTCCCGGGACAGTACACAGATACGCAGTATTTT.

On this clonotype itself: One end of the junction does not line up with germline, which may come from a read error. The rearrangement uses TRBV6-2 or TRBV6-3 and TRBJ2-7, with no clear D. The germline CDR1 and CDR2 sequences are MNHEY and SVGEGT. The CDR3 extends over 15 amino acids. The chain's CDR3 is CASSSPSIVYYDQYF. CDR3 nucleotides: TGTGCCAGCAGTTCACCGTCGATAGTCTACTACGATCAGTACTTC.

Many counts were recorded for this clonotype. V gene TRBV5-8 combines with J gene TRBJ1-5; no reliable D call. V was clipped by 4 bases and J by 7 bases, with 9 bases between them. CDR3 length: 12 amino acids. In germline, CDR1 is SGHTS, CDR2 YDEGEE. The DNA for the CDR3 is TGTGCCAGCAGCCCCCTTGAGCAGCCCCAGCATTTT. Its protein is CASSPLEQPQHF.

In this sample, this clonotype turned up many times. The CDR3, as DNA: TGTGCCAGCAGTGAATGGAAAGCCTCAGGTCAGCCCCAGCATTTT. It specifies CASSEWKASGQPQHF. The rearrangement uses TRBV6-1 and TRBJ1-5; D unclear. V lost 2 bases and J lost 6, with 14 bases in between. This CDR3 comprises 15 residues. Germline V gene data show CDR1 as MNHNS and CDR2 as SASEGT.

This clonotype was counted many times. This chain links TRBV10-2 with TRBJ1-1, with D possibly matching TRBD1 (6 bases). This CDR3 is built from 13 residues. Trimming stripped 2 bases from V and 8 bases from J, with 12 bases between. Germline CDR1 reads WSHSY; CDR2 reads SAAADI. CDR3 in amino acids: CASSEAGAPEAFF. The CDR3 region has the DNA TGCGCCAGCAGTGAGGCAGGGGCTCCCGAAGCTTTCTTT.

The chain joins TRBV6-1 to TRBJ1-2, with D unclear. The CDR3 sequence is 12 residues long. V gave up 7 bases and J gave up 5 bases, with 11 bases separating them. CDR1 is MNHNS and CDR2 is SASEGT in the germline V gene. The CDR3 loop is CASTTRRYGYTF. In nucleotides, the CDR3 is TGTGCCAGCACTACGAGGAGATATGGCTACACCTTC.

J is TRBJ1-5 and V is TRBV18; unclear D gene. Germline V CDR1 and CDR2: KGHSH, LQKENI. V was cut by 8 bases and J by 0 bases, with 8 bases left in between. CDR3 length equals 13 residues. The CDR3 loop reads CASGVYSNQPQHF. The CDR3 nucleotides are TGTGCCAGCGGGGTCTATAGCAATCAGCCCCAGCATTTT.

Details on this clonotype: Compared with germline, one end of the junction differs, possibly owing to a read error. This rearrangement joins TRBV12-5 to TRBJ1-2, with no clear D. The CDR3 has 10 residues. Germline V gene lookup returns CDR1 LGHNT and CDR2 FRNRAP. Here the CDR3 DNA reads TGTGCTAGTGGCTTGGACTCCCCACAATTC. Residues: CASGLDSPQF.

The sample holds many counts of this clonotype. The genes are TRBV12-3 or TRBV12-4 and TRBJ1-2; 9 bases align to TRBD1. This CDR3 comprises 14 residues. J was trimmed by 3 bases and V by 4 bases; bases with no gene match: 3. The CDR3 reads CASSYRGLHYGYTF. CDR3 sequence (DNA): TGTGCCAGCAGTTACAGGGGGCTGCACTATGGCTACACCTTC.

This clonotype was seen more than once but under ten times. The rearrangement uses TRBV3-1 and TRBJ2-5; perhaps TRBD2 as D (5 bases). V was clipped by 8 bases and J by 5 bases, with 21 bases between them. Germline assignment: CDR1 LGHDT and CDR2 YNNKEL (reference sequence). CDR3 length equals 15 residues. The CDR3, as DNA: TGTGCCAGCGCCGGGATAACTAGTTATGGCGAGACCCAGTACTTC. As protein: CASAGITSYGETQYF.

This clonotype showed up just a few times. A much more abundant neighbour one base away suggests this may be a read error. The chain links TRBV9 to TRBJ1-3; no reliable D call. Looked up from germline, CDR1 is SGDLS and CDR2 is YYNGEE. Trimming took off 5 bases at V and 0 bases at J, with 6 bases between the two ends. The CDR3 is made up of 13 amino acids. The CDR3 loop is CASRQASGNTIYF. CDR3 coding DNA: TGTGCCAGCAGGCAGGCCTCTGGAAACACCATATATTTT.

This clonotype has ten or more counts. The chain uses TRBV10-3 and TRBJ1-2; 9 bases map to TRBD1. The CDR3 has 14 amino acids. Per germline, CDR1 ENHRY and CDR2 SYGVKD. Trimming took 4 bases from V and 1 from J; bases not matched to a gene: 1. The CDR3 DNA follows: TGTGCCATCAGTGCGGGACAGGGTAACTATGGCTACACCTTC. Its translation: CAISAGQGNYGYTF.

This clonotype was seen at least ten times. The J gene is TRBJ2-5, the V gene TRBV12-3 or TRBV12-4, with TRBD1 matching 8 bases. V dropped 6 bases and J dropped 3; count of bases not matched to a gene: 6. CDR3 size: 14 residues. The CDR3 DNA sequence: TGTGCCAGCAGCCCACAGGGGGGAGAAGAGACCCAGTACTTC. Encoded protein: CASSPQGGEETQYF.

This clonotype was picked up many times. V usage is TRBV5-1 and J usage is TRBJ1-2, with D maybe TRBD1 (5 bases). Trimming took off 4 bases at V and 5 bases at J, with 12 bases between the two ends. The CDR3 runs 13 residues. The germline gives CDR1 SGHRS, CDR2 YFSETQ. The CDR3 bases are TGCGCCAGCAGCCCCGGGACCGTGTATGGCTACACCTTC. Protein sequence: CASSPGTVYGYTF.

This clonotype has a count of ten or more. The chain recombines TRBV29-1 with TRBJ1-1; possible D gene TRBD1, 5 bases. This CDR3 comprises 11 residues. V was pared by 3 bases and J by 6 bases, with 8 bases between. Germline lookup yields CDR1 SQVTM and CDR2 ANQGSEA. In nucleotides, the CDR3 is TGCAGCGTTGATTGGGGACCTGAAGCTTTCTTT. Amino acid sequence: CSVDWGPEAFF.

This clonotype showed up many times. The chain combines TRBV6-1 with TRBJ1-1; D call uncertain. This CDR3 spans 15 amino acids. V shed 2 bases and J shed 4 bases, with 14 bases lying between them. Looked up from germline, CDR1 is MNHNS and CDR2 is SASEGT. The CDR3 sequence: CASSELGDSGTEAFF. The CDR3 DNA reads TGTGCCAGCAGTGAACTGGGAGACTCTGGCACTGAAGCTTTCTTT.

This clonotype has ten or more counts. This may come from a read error, since a much larger clone is one base off. This chain joins TRBV11-2 and TRBJ2-7, with a weak D call TRBD1 (6 bases). The V gene lost 5 bases and the J gene lost 5 bases, with 10 bases spanning the gap. The CDR3 contains 12 residues. Germline V CDR1 and CDR2: SGHAT, FQNNGV. CDR3 nucleotides: TGTGCCAGCAGCCTCGACAGGAACGAGCAGTACTTC. It translates to CASSLDRNEQYF. Variable domain in full (rest from reference TRBV11-2 and TRBJ2-7): EAGVAQSPRYKIIEKRQSVAFWCNPISGHATLYWYQQILGQGPKLLIQFQNNGVVDDSQLPKDRFSAERLKGVDSTLKIQPAKLEDSAVYLCASSLDRNEQYFGPGTRLTVT.

This clonotype was picked up a small number of times. The chain has TRBV20-1 and TRBJ2-7, with TRBD2 matching 14 bases. Per the germline V gene, CDR1 is DFQATT and CDR2 is SNEGSKA (reference sequence). CDR3 size: 16 residues. J was trimmed by 0 bases and V by 5 bases; bases with no gene match: 6. The CDR3 is CSADPGTSGGSYEQYF. The CDR3 DNA reads TGCAGTGCTGATCCCGGGACTAGCGGGGGCTCCTACGAGCAGTACTTC.

This clonotype was seen only a few times. The chain links TRBV4-1 to TRBJ1-2; no reliable D call. This CDR3 is built from 14 residues. V gave up 1 base and J gave up 8 bases, with 14 bases separating them. CDR1 is MGHRA and CDR2 is YSYEKL in the germline V gene. Here the CDR3 DNA reads TGCGCCAGCAGCCAAGTTAAGGACGCCAAAGGCTACACCTTC. This codes for CASSQVKDAKGYTF.

This clonotype has at least ten counts. The rearrangement links TRBV12-3 or TRBV12-4 to TRBJ1-2, with 8 bases aligning to TRBD1. The CDR3 is 17 amino acids. J lost 6 bases, V lost 3 bases, and 15 bases had no gene match. Here the CDR3 reads CASSFETGDIRYDGYTF. As DNA, the CDR3 is TGTGCCAGCAGTTTTGAGACAGGGGATATTCGTTACGATGGCTACACCTTC.

This clonotype showed up many times. The gene calls are TRBV6-1 and TRBJ1-1; the D gene is possibly TRBD1 (6 bases). Between the trimmed V and J ends, which lost 7 bases and 5 bases, there was a span of 14 bases. Looked up from germline, CDR1 is MNHNS and CDR2 is SASEGT. The CDR3 length is 13 residues. The CDR3 is CASKWGTGTEAFF. The CDR3, as DNA: TGTGCCAGCAAGTGGGGTACAGGGACTGAAGCTTTCTTT.

This clonotype was recorded many times. The chain employs TRBV20-1 and TRBJ2-5; D gene ambiguous. The V end was cut by 1 base, the J end by 5 bases, with 2 bases between. From germline, CDR1 is DFQATT and CDR2 SNEGSKA (reference sequence). The CDR3 loop spans 10 amino acids. The CDR3 is CSARVETQYF. The CDR3 nucleotides read TGCAGTGCTAGAGTTGAGACCCAGTACTTC.